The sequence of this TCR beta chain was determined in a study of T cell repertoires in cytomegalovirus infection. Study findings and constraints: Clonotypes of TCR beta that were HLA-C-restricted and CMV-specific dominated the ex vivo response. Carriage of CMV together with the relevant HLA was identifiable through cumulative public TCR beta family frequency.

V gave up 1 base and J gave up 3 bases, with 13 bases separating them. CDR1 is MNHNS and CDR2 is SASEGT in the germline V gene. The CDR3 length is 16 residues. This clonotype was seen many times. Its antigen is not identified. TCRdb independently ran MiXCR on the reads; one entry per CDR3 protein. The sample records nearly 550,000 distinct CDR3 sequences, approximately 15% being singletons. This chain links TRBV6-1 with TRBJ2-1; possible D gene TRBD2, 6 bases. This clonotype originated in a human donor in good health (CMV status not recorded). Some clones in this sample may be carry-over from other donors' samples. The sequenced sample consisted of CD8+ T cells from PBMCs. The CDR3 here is CASSEVRTTLYNEQFF. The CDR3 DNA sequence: TGTGCCAGCAGTGAAGTGAGGACTACTCTCTACAATGAGCAGTTCTTC.